The TCR beta chain described here comes from a study of blood T cell repertoires in COVID-19. CDR1 and CDR2 from the germline V gene are SGHTA and FQGNSA. This CDR3 is 17 amino acids long. V lost 7 bases, J lost 0 bases, and 7 bases stayed unmatched. The table came from immunoSEQ multiplex PCR; TCRdb's copy has only in-frame clones and leaves some out. The sample consists of some 150,000 clones, roughly nine tenths of them appearing once. The source of this sequence is a human donor in a cohort sampled during active COVID-19. The chain links TRBV7-2 to TRBJ2-6, with TRBD2 matching 9 bases. Sequencing was done on a sample of peripheral blood. The CDR3 DNA reads TGTGCCAGCACCCTAAGCGGGGGGAACTCTGGGGCCAACGTCCTGACTTTC. Encoded protein: CASTLSGGNSGANVLTF.